The 30 T cell receptor beta chains reported below all come from one sample, sequenced in a study of blood T cell repertoires in COVID-19. Libraries were prepared by immunoSEQ multiplex PCR; TCRdb keeps only in-frame clonotypes and omits some of them. Here the sample spans about 390,000 clones, more than 75% being singletons. The sequencing sample was made of PBMCs or T cells enriched from blood (not recorded which). These receptors were taken from a woman aged 50 to 60 who had recovered from COVID-19.

The gene calls are TRBV7-9 and TRBJ1-6; D is uncertain. Germline V gene lookup returns CDR1 SEHNR and CDR2 FQNEAQ (reference sequence). The V end lost 4 bases, the J end lost 3 bases, and 13 bases lay between the germline ends. The length of the CDR3 is 16 residues. The CDR3 DNA reads TGTGCCAGCAGCTCCGCCGAGAGTTACTATAATTCACCCCTCCACTTT. This encodes CASSSAESYYNSPLHF.

V usage is TRBV5-8 and J usage is TRBJ1-5, with D unclear. Germline loops: CDR1 SGHTS, CDR2 YDEGEE. Trimming shortened V by 4 bases and J by 0 bases, and 14 bases separated the two germline ends. This CDR3 comprises 16 residues. The CDR3 coding sequence is TGTGCCAGCAGCGCCGAAGGCAGACTTAGCAATCAGCCCCAGCATTTT. Translated, it gives CASSAEGRLSNQPQHF.

V and J are TRBV3-1 (or the pseudogene TRBV3-2) and TRBJ2-3; the D is unclear. The germline V gene encodes CDR1 LGHDT and CDR2 YNNKEL (reference sequence). The V gene lost 0 bases and the J gene lost 1 base, with 8 bases spanning the gap. The CDR3 is 15 residues long. DNA of the CDR3: TGTGCCAGCAGCCAAGATCCCACAGGCACAGATACGCAGTATTTT. Translation: CASSQDPTGTDTQYF.

This clone appeared a few times. The rearrangement joins TRBV6-5 to TRBJ1-1; TRBD1 aligns across 8 bases. After removal of 2 bases from V and 8 bases from J, the junction contained 10 bases not matched to a gene. Germline values: CDR1 MNHEY, CDR2 SVGAGI. This CDR3 region has 15 residues. The CDR3 here is CASSYLSQGAEEAFF. CDR3 in DNA: TGTGCCAGCAGTTACCTCAGTCAGGGGGCAGAGGAAGCTTTCTTT.

This clone appeared a few times. This chain joins TRBV11-2 and TRBJ2-3; 9 bases align to TRBD2. Germline CDR1 SGHAT, CDR2 FQNNGV. There are 15 residues in the CDR3. Trimming removed 2 bases from V and 5 bases from J; junction bases left unmatched: 5. The chain's CDR3 is CASSLFVSGGDTQYF. The DNA for the CDR3 is TGTGCCAGCAGCTTATTTGTTAGCGGGGGAGATACGCAGTATTTT. Together with reference TRBV11-2 and TRBJ2-3, the CDR3 gives the full variable domain: EAGVAQSPRYKIIEKRQSVAFWCNPISGHATLYWYQQILGQGPKLLIQFQNNGVVDDSQLPKDRFSAERLKGVDSTLKIQPAKLEDSAVYLCASSLFVSGGDTQYFGPGTRLTVL.

The chain employs TRBV30 and TRBJ1-5; 7 nucleotides line up with TRBD1. Germline CDR1 and CDR2: GTSNPN and SVGIG (reference sequence). This CDR3 has 16 residues. The V gene end was trimmed by 0 bases and the J gene end by 3 bases; junction bases not matched to a gene: 8. The DNA for the CDR3 is TGTGCCTGGAGTGTAATCGGGACAGCCCTCAATCAGCCCCAGCATTTT. Amino acids: CAWSVIGTALNQPQHF. The full variable domain, its missing parts supplied by reference TRBV30 and TRBJ1-5, is SQTIHQWPATLVQPVGSPLSLECTVEGTSNPNLYWYRQAAGRGLQLLFYSVGIGQISSEVPQNLSASRPQDRQFILSSKKLLLSDSGFYLCAWSVIGTALNQPQHFGDGTRLSIL.

The rearrangement uses TRBV3-1 (or the pseudogene TRBV3-2) and TRBJ1-3; D is unclear. CDR3 size: 13 residues. CDR1 and CDR2 (germline): LGHDT, YNNKEL (reference sequence). V was shortened by 3 bases and J by 2 bases, with 5 bases between the two germline ends. The CDR3 coding sequence is TGTGCCAGCAGCCATGGAGCTGGAAACACCATATATTTT. Residues: CASSHGAGNTIYF.

As to this clone: Other nucleotide sequences in the sample specify the same CDR3. V is TRBV20-1 and J is TRBJ1-1; D call uncertain. Trimming removed 4 bases from V and 2 bases from J, with 5 bases in between. Germline V gene data show CDR1 as DFQATT and CDR2 as SNEGSKA (reference sequence). The CDR3 extends over 11 amino acids. DNA of the CDR3: TGCAGTGCTATACTTAACACTGAAGCTTTCTTT. Its protein is CSAILNTEAFF.

V and J are TRBV3-1 (or the pseudogene TRBV3-2) and TRBJ2-3, with D tentatively TRBD1 (6 bases). The CDR3 runs to 12 residues. Germline-derived CDR1 and CDR2 are LGHDT and YNNKEL (reference sequence). Trimming left V 4 bases short and J 5 bases short, with 7 bases between. The CDR3 here is CASSPQGDTQYF. The CDR3 nucleotides are TGTGCCAGCAGCCCACAGGGAGATACGCAGTATTTT.

Here the CDR3 reads CASSLAGGREAFF. The DNA for the CDR3 is TGTGCCAGCAGCTTGGCAGGGGGCAGGGAAGCTTTCTTT. The V and J genes are TRBV5-4 and TRBJ1-1, with 8 bases fitting TRBD1. V was pared by 0 bases and J by 8 bases, with 3 bases of the junction left unmatched. There are 13 residues in the CDR3. Germline values: CDR1 SGHNT, CDR2 YYREEE (reference sequence).

This chain joins TRBV27 and TRBJ2-7; tentatively, D is TRBD2 (6 bases). This CDR3 spans 13 amino acids. With 3 bases removed from V and 4 bases from J, the gap between germline ends came to 10 bases. The germline gives CDR1 MNHEY, CDR2 SMNVEV (reference sequence). The CDR3 is CASSLGGEYEQYF. CDR3 nucleotide sequence: TGTGCCAGCAGTTTGGGCGGGGAGTACGAGCAGTACTTC.

V and J are TRBV4-1 and TRBJ1-2; D gene unclear. V gave up 2 bases and J gave up 3 bases, with 13 bases separating them. This CDR3 comprises 15 residues. The germline CDR1 and CDR2 sequences are MGHRA and YSYEKL. The CDR3 sequence is CASSQSSRGDYGYTF. In DNA form, the CDR3 reads TGCGCCAGCAGCCAATCCTCACGGGGTGACTATGGCTACACCTTC.

This chain uses TRBV5-8 with TRBJ2-1; weak D call: TRBD1 (6 bases). The germline V gene has CDR1 SGHTS and CDR2 YDEGEE. Between the trimmed V and J ends, which lost 1 base and 2 bases, there was a span of 13 bases. CDR3 length: 16 amino acids. The CDR3 region is CASSLKWAGAYNEQFF. In DNA, the CDR3 is TGTGCCAGCAGCTTGAAATGGGCAGGGGCCTACAATGAGCAGTTCTTC.

This chain joins TRBV4-3 and TRBJ2-2; 10 nucleotides align to TRBD2. Germline V CDR1 and CDR2: LGHNA, YSLEER. The CDR3 covers 17 residues. J was trimmed by 0 bases and V by 0 bases; bases with no gene match: 1. DNA of the CDR3: TGCGCCAGCAGCCAAGATCTAGCGGGGGCGAACACCGGGGAGCTGTTTTTT. Its protein is CASSQDLAGANTGELFF.

The chain couples TRBV28 to TRBJ1-6; 7 nucleotides line up with TRBD1. Trimming cost V 10 bases and J 5 bases; bases outside gene matches: 5. There are 13 residues in the CDR3. Germline values: CDR1 MDHEN, CDR2 SYDVKM. The CDR3 spells CATDDRDNSPLHF. The CDR3 DNA reads as TGTGCCACCGACGACAGGGATAATTCACCCCTCCACTTT.

This sequence joins TRBV27 and TRBJ2-7, with a weak D call TRBD2 (5 bases). Trimming pared 8 bases from V and 6 bases from J, leaving 14 bases between. Germline V gene sequence: CDR1 MNHEY, CDR2 SMNVEV (reference sequence). The CDR3 covers 12 residues. The CDR3 nucleotides read TGTGCCAGCGATTTGAGGGCTGTCGAGCAGTACTTC. As protein: CASDLRAVEQYF.

The rearrangement joins TRBV11-2 to TRBJ2-2, with TRBD2 identical over 13 bases. V lost 5 bases, J lost 5 bases, and 2 bases stayed unmatched. The CDR3 runs to 15 residues. Germline V gene lookup returns CDR1 SGHAT and CDR2 FQNNGV. The CDR3 sequence is CASSRTSGGTGELFF. CDR3 DNA: TGTGCCAGCAGCCGGACTAGCGGGGGAACCGGGGAGCTGTTTTTT.

J is TRBJ1-1 and V is TRBV4-2; no firm D call. Germline CDR1 reads LGHNA; CDR2 reads YNFKEQ. V was cut by 0 bases and J by 5 bases, with 16 bases left in between. The CDR3 loop spans 16 amino acids. CDR3 region: CASSQDLGGRRTEAFF. The DNA of the CDR3 is TGTGCCAGCAGCCAAGATCTTGGAGGGAGGCGGACTGAAGCTTTCTTT.

V is TRBV5-4 and J is TRBJ1-2; D is perhaps TRBD1 (5 bases). The CDR3 is 15 residues long. The germline V gene encodes CDR1 SGHNT and CDR2 YYREEE (reference sequence). V was clipped by 4 bases and J by 4 bases, with 17 bases between them. The CDR3, as DNA: TGTGCCAGCAGCCTGGGGGGGGAGAGATCCTATGGCTACACCTTC. Residues: CASSLGGERSYGYTF.

The rearrangement joins TRBV28 to TRBJ1-2; TRBD1 matches 12 bases. The ends lost 4 bases at V and 7 bases at J; junction bases unmatched: 10. The CDR3 covers 16 residues. The V gene's germline CDR1 is MDHEN and CDR2 SYDVKM. The CDR3 loop is CASSSPGTGGGGGYTF. As DNA, the CDR3 is TGTGCCAGCAGTTCCCCCGGGACAGGGGGCGGCGGTGGCTACACCTTC.

This clone was seen just once. This chain uses TRBV6-1 with TRBJ1-6, with D maybe TRBD1 (5 bases). The germline V and J ends were trimmed by 3 bases and 7 bases, with 16 bases remaining between them. Germline V gene sequence: CDR1 MNHNS, CDR2 SASEGT. This CDR3 comprises 16 residues. This CDR3 is CASSDRLTVSNSPLHF. The DNA of the CDR3 is TGTGCCAGCAGTGACCGACTGACAGTATCGAATTCACCCCTCCACTTT.

The V gene is TRBV4-3, the J gene TRBJ1-2, with TRBD1 matching over 11 bases. With V trimmed by 1 base and J by 1 base, 5 bases remained unmatched. The CDR3 totals 17 residues. CDR1 LGHNA and CDR2 YSLEER come from the germline V gene. The CDR3 DNA sequence: TGCGCCAGCAGCCAAGTTGGACAGGGGGCTCTTAACTATGGCTACACCTTC. It yields the protein CASSQVGQGALNYGYTF.

The chain joins TRBV5-1 to TRBJ1-1; 11 bases match TRBD1. From germline, CDR1 is SGHRS and CDR2 YFSETQ. This CDR3 is 14 amino acids long. The V segment lost 7 bases and the J segment 4 bases; nucleotides outside the gene matches: 6. CDR3: CASWDRGRSTEAFF. As DNA, the CDR3 is TGCGCCAGCTGGGACAGGGGGAGGAGCACTGAAGCTTTCTTT. The variable domain in full, with the rest retrieved from reference TRBV5-1 and TRBJ1-1, is KAGVTQTPRYLIKTRGQQVTLSCSPISGHRSVSWYQQTPGQGLQFLFEYFSETQRNKGNFPGRFSGRQFSNSRSEMNVSTLELGDSALYLCASWDRGRSTEAFFGQGTRLTVV.

The V call is TRBV2, the J call TRBJ2-7; D ambiguous. CDR3 size: 11 residues. Trimming pared 9 bases from V and 1 base from J, leaving 7 bases between. Germline V lookup: CDR1 SNHLY, CDR2 FYNNEI. Written as DNA, the CDR3 is TGTGCCAGTGGCAAATCCTACGAGCAGTACTTC. Translation: CASGKSYEQYF.

V gene TRBV4-2 combines with J gene TRBJ1-1; 8 bases map to TRBD1. The J segment lost 0 bases and the V segment lost 4 bases, leaving 16 bases of the junction unmatched. This CDR3 has 19 amino acids. Germline V CDR1 and CDR2: LGHNA, YNFKEQ. The CDR3, as DNA: TGTGCCAGCAGCCCACGTGAGTGGACAGGGCGTCATTTGAACACTGAAGCTTTCTTT. This encodes CASSPREWTGRHLNTEAFF.

The V call is TRBV5-1, the J call TRBJ2-2, with D perhaps TRBD2 (5 bases). V lost 5 bases to trimming and J lost 6 bases, with 11 bases between them. The germline V gene encodes CDR1 SGHRS and CDR2 YFSETQ. The CDR3 is 13 residues long. The CDR3 nucleotides are TGCGCCAGCAGTGCGCCGGGGTCCGGGGAGCTGTTTTTT. Translated, it gives CASSAPGSGELFF.

The chain combines TRBV7-8 with TRBJ2-7, with a weak D call TRBD2 (6 bases). The CDR3 is made up of 13 amino acids. V lost 8 bases and J lost 2, with 13 bases in between. Germline CDR1 and CDR2: SGHVS and FQNEAQ. For the CDR3, the DNA is TGTGCCAGCTCGAAAGGACTAACCTACGAGCAGTACTTC. Its protein product is CASSKGLTYEQYF.

This chain links TRBV5-1 with TRBJ2-5; 7 bases agree with TRBD1. This CDR3 has 15 residues. The V gene's germline CDR1 is SGHRS and CDR2 YFSETQ. V lost 2 bases to trimming and J lost 0 bases; unmatched junction nucleotides: 4. The CDR3 here is CASSLRTGNQETQYF. The CDR3 DNA is TGCGCCAGCAGCTTACGGACAGGCAACCAAGAGACCCAGTACTTC.

The V call is TRBV2, the J call TRBJ2-7; D possibly corresponds to TRBD2 (6 bases). Trimming left V 7 bases short and J 4 bases short, with 14 bases between. The CDR3 contains 13 residues. Germline V gives CDR1 SNHLY, CDR2 FYNNEI. The CDR3 region is CASNSGDRYEQYF. CDR3 bases: TGTGCCAGCAATTCGGGGGATAGGTACGAGCAGTACTTC.

J is TRBJ2-7 and V is TRBV29-1; TRBD1 aligns across 9 bases. With 6 bases clipped from V and 3 bases from J, the junction kept 15 bases outside the gene matches. The CDR3 loop spans 16 amino acids. The germline CDR1 and CDR2 sequences are SQVTM and ANQGSEA. CDR3 bases: TGCAGCGTAAGCAACCCCGGGACAGGGACCTTCTACGAGCAGTACTTC. Translated: CSVSNPGTGTFYEQYF.